The 18 T cell receptor beta chains in this list originate from one sample, sequenced in a study of T cells after yellow fever vaccination. MiXCR, applied by TCRdb to the 5' RACE reads, yields one record per CDR3 protein. The profile shows about 350,000 distinct CDR3 sequences, around 12% of them singletons. The starting material was CD4+ T cells sorted from PBMCs, obtained 15 days after the yellow fever booster vaccination. The receptors originated from a man between 18 and 35 years old who received the YFV17D yellow fever vaccine.

This clonotype has ten or more counts. The chain uses TRBV6-5 and TRBJ1-6, with 8 bases that match TRBD1. V was clipped by 0 bases and J by 9 bases; unmatched bases: 4. CDR3 size: 15 residues. CDR1 and CDR2 from the germline V gene are MNHEY and SVGAGI. For the CDR3, the DNA is TGTGCCAGCAGTTACTCAGGGACAGGAGGTTCACCCCTCCACTTT. Translating gives CASSYSGTGGSPLHF.

This clonotype was picked up many times. The genes are TRBV10-3 and TRBJ2-1; 8 bases are shared with TRBD1. V dropped 4 bases and J dropped 5; count of bases not matched to a gene: 4. The CDR3 extends over 14 amino acids. Germline V gene lookup returns CDR1 ENHRY and CDR2 SYGVKD. The CDR3 DNA reads TGTGCCATCAGTGGTGACAGGGGCCACAATGAGCAGTTCTTC. Its protein is CAISGDRGHNEQFF.

In its sample, this clonotype was seen a few times. CDR3 coding DNA: TGTGCCAGCAGCCTCGTCCTGGGAGGGTACGGTGGCTACACCTTC. This gives the protein CASSLVLGGYGGYTF. This chain links TRBV9 with TRBJ1-2; D remains ambiguous. The V end lost 4 bases, the J end lost 7 bases, and 20 bases lay between the germline ends. The germline V gene has CDR1 SGDLS and CDR2 YYNGEE. The CDR3 is 15 residues long.

J is TRBJ2-3 and V is TRBV5-4; no clear D gene. The CDR3 covers 16 residues. Germline V lookup: CDR1 SGHNT, CDR2 YYREEE (reference sequence). Trimming pared 0 bases from V and 0 bases from J, leaving 11 bases between. The CDR3 sequence: CASSLAVMTSTDTQYF. Here the CDR3 DNA reads TGTGCCAGCAGCTTGGCAGTGATGACAAGCACAGATACGCAGTATTTT.

This clonotype was counted between two and nine times. V is TRBV7-9 and J is TRBJ1-1; a possible D gene is TRBD1 (5 bases). The CDR3 is made up of 15 amino acids. Trimming shortened V by 5 bases and J by 3 bases, and 16 bases separated the two germline ends. CDR1 SEHNR and CDR2 FQNEAQ come from the germline V gene (reference sequence). The CDR3 protein is CASSLQAAGDTEAFF. The CDR3 nucleotides read TGTGCCAGCAGCCTACAGGCAGCTGGGGACACTGAAGCTTTCTTT. Full variable domain (remainder filled in from reference TRBV7-9 and TRBJ1-1): DTGVSQNPRHKITKRGQNVTFRCDPISEHNRLYWYRQTLGQGPEFLTYFQNEAQLEKSRLLSDRFSAERPKGSFSTLEIQRTEQGDSAMYLCASSLQAAGDTEAFFGQGTRLTVV.

This clonotype was seen only a few times. The CDR3 nucleotides are TGTGCCAGCGGAATGGACGACACTGAAGCTTTCTTT. It codes for CASGMDDTEAFF. The chain joins TRBV12-3 or TRBV12-4 to TRBJ1-1; no reliable D call. This CDR3 is 12 amino acids long. Trimming shortened V by 8 bases and J by 3 bases, and 10 bases separated the two germline ends.

This clonotype was counted only a few times. This chain joins TRBV7-2 and TRBJ2-4; D ambiguous. Germline V lookup: CDR1 SGHTA, CDR2 FQGNSA. Trimming removed 1 base at V and 6 bases at J, with 4 bases between. This CDR3 is 12 amino acids long. This CDR3 is CASSLVTNIQYF. In DNA, the CDR3 is TGTGCCAGCAGCTTAGTCACAAACATTCAGTACTTC.

The rearrangement uses TRBV18 and TRBJ2-3, with 10 bases matching TRBD1. The junction had 5 bases not matched to a gene; V was cut back by 8 bases and J by 0 bases. The CDR3 contains 15 residues. Germline CDR1 and CDR2: KGHSH and LQKENI. Here the CDR3 reads CASGTGDGSTDTQYF. The CDR3, as DNA: TGTGCCAGCGGGACAGGGGACGGTAGCACAGATACGCAGTATTTT. The variable domain in full, completed from reference TRBV18 and TRBJ2-3, reads NAGVMQNPRHLVRRRGQEARLRCSPMKGHSHVYWYRQLPEEGLKFMVYLQKENIIDESGMPKERFSAEFPKEGPSILRIQQVVRGDSAAYFCASGTGDGSTDTQYFGPGTRLTVL.

This clonotype was detected ten times or more. The chain is built from TRBV29-1 and TRBJ1-1; no definite D call. V was shortened by 4 bases and J by 6 bases, with 15 bases between the two germline ends. This CDR3 is 13 amino acids long. Germline V gene sequence: CDR1 SQVTM, CDR2 ANQGSEA. CDR3 bases: TGCAGCGTTGCCCCGGCCGGCAATGCTGAAGCTTTCTTT. Translating gives CSVAPAGNAEAFF.

The V call is TRBV4-2, the J call TRBJ1-3; D remains unclear. Germline assignment: CDR1 LGHNA and CDR2 YNFKEQ. V was cut by 5 bases and J by 5 bases, with 4 bases left in between. The CDR3 extends over 11 amino acids. The CDR3 sequence: CASSRRNTIYF. DNA of the CDR3: TGTGCCAGCAGCAGGAGAAACACCATATATTTT.

The J gene is TRBJ1-1, the V gene TRBV29-1; D gene uncertain. Germline lookup yields CDR1 SQVTM and CDR2 ANQGSEA. V lost 1 base and J lost 4, with 13 bases in between. The CDR3 covers 14 residues. The chain's CDR3 is CSVEVSPPGTEAFF. DNA for the CDR3: TGCAGCGTTGAAGTTTCCCCTCCCGGCACTGAAGCTTTCTTT.

This clonotype was detected many times. This sequence joins TRBV12-3 or TRBV12-4 and TRBJ2-1, with D maybe TRBD2 (7 bases). This CDR3 contains 15 residues. The V and J ends lost 3 bases and 5 bases respectively, with 14 bases between them. This chain's CDR3 is CASSFWGGRDNEQFF. DNA of the CDR3: TGTGCCAGCAGTTTCTGGGGGGGCCGGGACAATGAGCAGTTCTTC.

The chain uses TRBV3-1 and TRBJ2-1; 7 bases agree with TRBD2. Looked up from germline, CDR1 is LGHDT and CDR2 is YNNKEL (reference sequence). Trimming removed 6 bases from V and 2 bases from J; junction bases left unmatched: 10. CDR3 length equals 16 residues. The CDR3 reads CASSSNRGGTYNEQFF. The DNA for the CDR3 is TGTGCCAGCAGTAGCAACCGGGGAGGGACCTACAATGAGCAGTTCTTC.

The rearrangement links TRBV5-4 to TRBJ1-2; D gene uncertain. The germline CDR1 and CDR2 sequences are SGHNT and YYREEE (reference sequence). V lost 2 bases, J lost 3 bases, and 11 bases lay in between. The CDR3 totals 14 residues. For the CDR3, the DNA is TGTGCCAGCAGCTTAGAGGGCGGAGACTATGGCTACACCTTC. Amino acid sequence: CASSLEGGDYGYTF.

The V gene is TRBV20-1, the J gene TRBJ2-5; D is possibly TRBD2 (5 bases). In germline, CDR1 is DFQATT, CDR2 SNEGSKA (reference sequence). V was shortened by 5 bases and J by 0 bases, with 19 bases between the two germline ends. This CDR3 has 16 residues. CDR3 coding DNA: TGCAGTGCTCTTCCCACGGACCCTAGCTACCAAGAGACCCAGTACTTC. Protein sequence: CSALPTDPSYQETQYF.

The CDR3 DNA is TGCGCCAGCAGGAATAGCGGGAACACCGGGGAGCTGTTTTTT. This codes for CASRNSGNTGELFF. The chain combines TRBV4-3 with TRBJ2-2; weak D call: TRBD2 (6 bases). CDR3 size: 14 residues. V was pared by 6 bases and J by 1 base, with 9 bases between. CDR1 and CDR2 from the germline V gene are LGHNA and YSLEER.

The chain couples TRBV11-2 to TRBJ1-1; unclear D gene. In germline, CDR1 is SGHAT, CDR2 FQNNGV. This CDR3 comprises 16 residues. V gave up 5 bases and J gave up 1 base, with 17 bases separating them. Here the CDR3 DNA reads TGTGCCAGCAGCCCTAGCCCCCTTCAAAAGAACACTGAAGCTTTCTTT. Encoded protein: CASSPSPLQKNTEAFF.

This clonotype was detected many times. The rearrangement links TRBV15 to TRBJ2-1; D gene ambiguous. CDR3 length: 15 amino acids. Trimming took 0 bases from V and 4 from J, leaving 10 bases between them. Germline V lookup: CDR1 LNHNV, CDR2 YYDKDF (reference sequence). Here the CDR3 reads CATSRDKYGYNEQFF. CDR3 DNA: TGTGCCACCAGCAGAGATAAGTACGGTTACAATGAGCAGTTCTTC.